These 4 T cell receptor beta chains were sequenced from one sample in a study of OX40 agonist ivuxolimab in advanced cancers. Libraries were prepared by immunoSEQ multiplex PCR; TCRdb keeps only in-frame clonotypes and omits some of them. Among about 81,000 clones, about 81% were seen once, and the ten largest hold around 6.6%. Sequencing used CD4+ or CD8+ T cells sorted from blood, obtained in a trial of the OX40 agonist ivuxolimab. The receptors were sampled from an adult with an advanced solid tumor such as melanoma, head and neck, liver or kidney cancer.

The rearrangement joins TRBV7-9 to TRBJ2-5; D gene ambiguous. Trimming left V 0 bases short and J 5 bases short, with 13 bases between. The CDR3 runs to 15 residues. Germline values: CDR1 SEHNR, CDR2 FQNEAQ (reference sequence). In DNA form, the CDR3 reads TGTGCCAGCAGCTTAGCGGGTCCGGGCTCGGAGACCCAGTACTTC. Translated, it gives CASSLAGPGSETQYF.

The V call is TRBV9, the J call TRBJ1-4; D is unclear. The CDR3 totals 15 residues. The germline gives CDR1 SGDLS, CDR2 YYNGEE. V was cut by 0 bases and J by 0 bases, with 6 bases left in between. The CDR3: CASSVGLATNEKLFF. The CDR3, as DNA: TGTGCCAGCAGCGTAGGTCTGGCAACTAATGAAAAACTGTTTTTT.

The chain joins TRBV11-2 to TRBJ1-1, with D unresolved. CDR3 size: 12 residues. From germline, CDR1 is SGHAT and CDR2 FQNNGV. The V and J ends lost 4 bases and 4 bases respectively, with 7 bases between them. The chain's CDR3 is CASSSSVTEAFF. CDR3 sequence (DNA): TGTGCCAGCAGCTCTTCAGTCACTGAAGCTTTCTTT.

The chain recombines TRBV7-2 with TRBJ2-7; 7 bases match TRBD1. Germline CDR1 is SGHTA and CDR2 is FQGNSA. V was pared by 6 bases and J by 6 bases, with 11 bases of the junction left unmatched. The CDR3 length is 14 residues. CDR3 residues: CASSSYRGAFEQYV. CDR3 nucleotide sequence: TGTGCCAGCAGTTCCTACAGGGGAGCCTTCGAGCAGTACGTC.